The next 20 T cell receptor beta chains were all read from a single sample in a study of radiation and T cells in renal cell carcinoma. Time point denoted: blood 2 weeks post-SBRT. Treatment given: 15 Gy SBRT to primary tumor, nephrectomy 4 weeks later. Profiling relied on immunoSEQ multiplex PCR, and the TCRdb table lists in-frame clones only, not all of them. The data show about 58,000 clones, around 77% seen once. The specimen comprised blood, sampled from a patient whose treatment included radiotherapy and nephrectomy. These receptors all stem from a man in his fifties or sixties with renal cell carcinoma.

This clone has just one count. The V call is TRBV7-8, the J call TRBJ2-7, with no clear D. From germline, CDR1 is SGHVS and CDR2 FQNEAQ. Trimming stripped 0 bases from V and 2 bases from J, with 5 bases between. The CDR3 length is 13 residues. CDR3 DNA: TGTGCCAGCAGCTTAGCAGGGACCTACGAGCAGTACGTC. Its translation: CASSLAGTYEQYV.

The rearrangement joins TRBV7-2 to TRBJ2-1, with 7 bases fitting TRBD2. The CDR3 runs 15 residues. Germline loops: CDR1 SGHTA, CDR2 FQGNSA. Trimming took 5 bases from V and 1 from J; bases not matched to a gene: 5. The CDR3 spells CASSRGLGSYNEQFF. For the CDR3, the DNA is TGTGCCAGCAGCCGCGGACTAGGTTCCTACAATGAGCAGTTCTTC.

Here the CDR3 DNA reads TGTGCCTGGAGGGACAGCTCCTACGAGCAGTACGTC. Translation: CAWRDSSYEQYV. The V and J genes are TRBV30 and TRBJ2-7; tentatively, D is TRBD1 (6 bases). The V gene lost 3 bases and the J gene lost 0 bases, with 6 bases spanning the gap. The CDR3 runs 12 residues. Looked up from germline, CDR1 is GTSNPN and CDR2 is SVGIG (reference sequence).

The gene calls are TRBV29-1 and TRBJ1-2; perhaps TRBD1 as D (5 bases). The CDR3 sequence is 16 residues long. The ends were cut back, 6 bases at V and 6 bases at J, with 26 bases in the middle. Germline CDR1 reads SQVTM; CDR2 reads ANQGSEA. The CDR3 loop reads CSVYPRGGWARHGYTF. CDR3 in DNA: TGCAGCGTATACCCCCGCGGGGGATGGGCCCGACATGGCTACACCTTC. The complete variable domain, with remaining parts taken from reference TRBV29-1 and TRBJ1-2, reads SAVISQKPSRDICQRGTSLTIQCQVDSQVTMMFWYRQQPGQSLTLIATANQGSEATYESGFVIDKFPISRPNLTFSTLTVSNMSPEDSSIYLCSVYPRGGWARHGYTFGSGTRLTVV.

This clone appeared once. The chain joins TRBV12-5 to TRBJ2-7; possible D gene TRBD2, 6 bases. Trimming cost V 7 bases and J 0 bases, with 10 bases left between them. The CDR3 totals 13 residues. The V gene's germline CDR1 is LGHNT and CDR2 FRNRAP. The CDR3 sequence: CASAWRGSYEQYF. CDR3 sequence (DNA): TGTGCTAGTGCTTGGAGGGGCTCCTACGAGCAGTACTTC. Together with reference TRBV12-5 and TRBJ2-7, the CDR3 gives the full variable domain: DARVTQTPRHKVTEMGQEVTMRCQPILGHNTVFWYRQTMMQGLELLAYFRNRAPLDDSGMPKDRFSAEMPDATLATLKIQPSEPRDSAVYFCASAWRGSYEQYFGPGTRLTVT.

In this sample, this clone turned up a few times. The V call is TRBV6-4, the J call TRBJ1-1; no clear D. V was shortened by 3 bases and J by 4 bases, with 9 bases between the two germline ends. Germline V gene sequence: CDR1 MRHNA, CDR2 SNTAGT. CDR3 length: 13 amino acids. The CDR3 reads CASSEREATEAFF. The CDR3 bases are TGTGCCAGCAGTGAAAGGGAGGCCACTGAAGCTTTCTTT.

The genes are TRBV5-1 and TRBJ2-5; D is undetermined. V gave up 4 bases and J gave up 5 bases, with 18 bases separating them. There are 15 residues in the CDR3. CDR1 is SGHRS and CDR2 is YFSETQ in the germline V gene. CDR3 in amino acids: CASSPVMGGFETQYF. The DNA for the CDR3 is TGCGCCAGCAGCCCCGTGATGGGCGGATTTGAGACCCAGTACTTC. Full variable domain (missing parts from reference TRBV5-1 and TRBJ2-5): KAGVTQTPRYLIKTRGQQVTLSCSPISGHRSVSWYQQTPGQGLQFLFEYFSETQRNKGNFPGRFSGRQFSNSRSEMNVSTLELGDSALYLCASSPVMGGFETQYFGPGTRLLVL.

The rearrangement joins TRBV7-9 to TRBJ2-3, with unresolved D. V was trimmed by 3 bases and J by 3 bases, leaving 1 base between them. The germline V gene has CDR1 SEHNR and CDR2 FQNEAQ (reference sequence). This CDR3 region has 11 residues. In DNA form, the CDR3 reads TGTGCCAGCAGCTTTACAGATACGCAGTATTTT. Its protein product is CASSFTDTQYF.

This clone was seen a few times. The rearrangement links TRBV6-5 to TRBJ1-1; D not certain. This CDR3 comprises 15 residues. CDR1 and CDR2 from the germline V gene are MNHEY and SVGAGI. Trimming cost V 2 bases and J 1 base, with 11 bases left between them. The CDR3 DNA follows: TGTGCCAGCAGTTACGGGGTCACACCGAACACTGAAGCTTTCTTT. Encoded protein: CASSYGVTPNTEAFF.

The chain has TRBV10-3 and TRBJ2-3; no definite D call. CDR1 is ENHRY, CDR2 SYGVKD, per germline. This CDR3 comprises 15 residues. Deletions cut 8 bases from V and 2 bases from J, with 17 bases between. This chain's CDR3 is CAIRDVANPTDTQYF. CDR3 bases: TGTGCCATCCGCGATGTCGCGAACCCCACAGATACGCAGTATTTT.

This clone occurred a few times. The chain has TRBV7-2 and TRBJ1-2, with D unclear. Trimming took 5 bases from V and 8 from J, leaving 9 bases between them. Germline CDR1 is SGHTA and CDR2 is FQGNSA. The CDR3 contains 11 residues. The CDR3 loop reads CASSTRGGYTF. The CDR3 coding sequence is TGTGCCAGCAGCACACGAGGAGGCTACACCTTC.

This clone has a handful of counts. The identical CDR3 is also encoded by other nucleotide sequences in the sample. The chain links TRBV9 to TRBJ2-1; no firm D call. V was trimmed by 0 bases and J by 1 base, leaving 2 bases between them. This CDR3 has 13 residues. Germline CDR1 SGDLS, CDR2 YYNGEE. CDR3 nucleotide sequence: TGTGCCAGCAGCGTAGGGTCCTACAATGAGCAGTTCTTC. Its translation: CASSVGSYNEQFF.

The genes are TRBV7-3 and TRBJ1-2; the D gene is possibly TRBD1 (5 bases). V lost 0 bases to trimming and J lost 6 bases, with 14 bases between them. Per the germline V gene, CDR1 is SGHTA and CDR2 is FQGTGA. This CDR3 has 15 amino acids. The CDR3 DNA is TGTGCCAGCAGCTTAACCGCAGGGATCCTCGATGGCTACACCTTC. Amino acid sequence: CASSLTAGILDGYTF.

The chain carries TRBV12-1 and TRBJ2-7. TRBV12-1 is termed a pseudogene. CDR3 length equals 12 residues. CDR3 protein: CASSFVILEQYV. CDR3 sequence (DNA): TGTGCCAGCAGCTTTGTTATCCTCGAGCAGTACGTC.

This clone was seen more than once but under ten times. The gene calls are TRBV9 and TRBJ1-1; the D is unclear. The CDR3 has 14 residues. Germline-derived CDR1 and CDR2 are SGDLS and YYNGEE. V was cut by 4 bases and J by 0 bases, with 10 bases left in between. The CDR3 is CASSLTLLNTEAFF. The CDR3 coding sequence is TGTGCCAGCAGCCTAACACTGTTGAACACTGAAGCTTTCTTT.

This chain connects TRBV5-1 to TRBJ1-5; 7 bases align to TRBD1. The CDR3 totals 14 residues. With 4 bases clipped from V and 3 bases from J, the junction kept 4 bases outside the gene matches. Germline values: CDR1 SGHRS, CDR2 YFSETQ. In nucleotides, the CDR3 is TGCGCCAGCAGCCCCGGGACAGACAATCAGCCCCAGCATTTT. This sequence encodes CASSPGTDNQPQHF.

This clone was observed a single time. The rearrangement joins TRBV19 to TRBJ2-3; no clear D gene. Germline V gene sequence: CDR1 LNHDA, CDR2 SQIVND (reference sequence). The CDR3 is 14 amino acids. Trimming removed 1 base at V and 3 bases at J, with 8 bases between. This chain's CDR3 is CASSIARTTDTQYF. The CDR3 region has the DNA TGTGCCAGTAGTATAGCAAGAACGACAGATACGCAGTATTTT.

This clone has a handful of counts. The rearrangement uses TRBV4-1 and TRBJ1-2; possibly TRBD1 for D (6 bases). This CDR3 is 16 amino acids long. The V gene's germline CDR1 is MGHRA and CDR2 YSYEKL. The V and J ends lost 2 bases and 0 bases respectively, with 13 bases between them. In nucleotides, the CDR3 is TGCGCCAGCAGCCAACCTGGGACAAGTGCTAACTATGGCTACACCTTC. Amino acid sequence: CASSQPGTSANYGYTF.

The chain links TRBV19 to TRBJ2-1; 11 nucleotides agree with TRBD2. The CDR3 sequence is 17 residues long. J was trimmed by 4 bases and V by 4 bases; bases with no gene match: 9. Germline-derived CDR1 and CDR2 are LNHDA and SQIVND (reference sequence). The DNA for the CDR3 is TGTGCCAGTAGTAAGGGACTAGCGGACCACTTATACAATGAGCAGTTCTTC. Protein: CASSKGLADHLYNEQFF.

The V call is TRBV18, the J call TRBJ2-2; D perhaps matches TRBD2 (6 bases). Trimming removed 3 bases from V and 5 bases from J, with 16 bases in between. Germline-derived CDR1 and CDR2 are KGHSH and LQKENI. The CDR3 is made up of 16 amino acids. The CDR3 sequence is CASSPLGAGGTGELFF. CDR3 DNA sequence: TGTGCCAGCTCACCCCTTGGAGCCGGGGGTACCGGGGAGCTGTTTTTT.